The rows below give T cell receptor beta chains drawn from one sample of a study of T-cell memory formation after mild COVID-19. TCRdb reprocessed the 5' RACE reads with MiXCR, giving one entry per CDR3 protein. The sample yields roughly 510,000 distinct CDR3 sequences, roughly 17% seen once. The sample taken for sequencing was PBMCs or a T cell subset sorted from them (not recorded which). The receptors were sampled from an adult woman who had mild COVID-19 (a few samples of this study predate the infection). Cell type and time point are not known. Each CDR3 is given with its conserved first and last residue. The order of the fields is clone size, J gene, D gene, V gene, CDR3 protein, CDR3 DNA. The D gene is left open where the match is weak. Not every row has a clone size; where given, it reads once, few, many or a size class.

>few|TRBJ1-6|.|TRBV5-1
CASSLKQGYNSPLHF
TGCGCCAGCAGCTTGAAACAGGGTTATAATTCACCCCTCCACTTT
>few|TRBJ2-3|.|TRBV12-3/TRBV12-4
CASTSRRRGYTDTQYF
TGTGCCAGCACCTCCCGCCGGCGGGGATACACAGATACGCAGTATTTT
>few|TRBJ2-3|.|TRBV15
CATSRDYTDTQYF
TGTGCCACCAGCAGAGACTACACAGATACGCAGTATTTT
>many|TRBJ2-3|.|TRBV24-1
CATSDLGNTDTQYF
TGTGCCACCAGTGATTTGGGCAACACAGATACGCAGTATTTT
>.|TRBJ1-1|.|TRBV4-3
CASSQDRRANTEAFF
TGCGCCAGCAGCCAAGATCGTCGGGCGAACACTGAAGCTTTCTTT
>.|TRBJ2-6|.|TRBV12-3/TRBV12-4
CASSSFSGANVLTF
TGTGCCAGCAGCTCCTTCTCTGGGGCCAACGTCCTGACTTTC
>.|TRBJ2-3|.|TRBV18
CASSPSTAGTDTQYF
TGTGCCAGCTCACCATCCACCGCGGGCACAGATACGCAGTATTTT
>few|TRBJ1-2|.|TRBV5-1
CASSFSQVAYGYTF
TGCGCCAGCAGCTTTAGCCAGGTAGCCTATGGCTACACCTTC
>once|TRBJ2-7|TRBD2|TRBV12-3/TRBV12-4
CASSWGLGDYEQYF
TGTGCCAGCAGTTGGGGACTAGGGGACTACGAGCAGTACTTC
>few|TRBJ2-1|.|TRBV4-1
CASSQIQGPREQFF
TGCGCCAGCAGCCAGATACAGGGCCCTAGGGAGCAGTTCTTC
>.|TRBJ1-4|.|TRBV6-5
CASSLDPATNEKLFF
TGTGCCAGCAGTTTAGACCCAGCAACTAATGAAAAACTGTTTTTT
>many|TRBJ1-1|.|TRBV5-1
CASSLDRIGTEAFF
TGCGCCAGCAGCTTGGACCGGATTGGGACTGAAGCTTTCTTT
>few|TRBJ2-4|TRBD2|TRBV19
CASSPEWGTSGRRNIQYF
TGTGCCAGTAGTCCCGAGTGGGGGACTAGCGGGAGGCGGAACATTCAGTACTTC
>few|TRBJ1-2|.|TRBV12-3/TRBV12-4
CASSTFGGYTF
TGTGCCAGCAGTACCTTCGGGGGCTACACCTTC
>few|TRBJ2-7|.|TRBV12-3/TRBV12-4
CASSLGGSDYEQYF
TGTGCCAGCAGTTTGGGGGGCTCTGACTACGAGCAGTACTTC
>few|TRBJ2-3|TRBD2|TRBV27
CASSLSGGGATDTQYF
TGTGCCAGCAGTTTATCTGGCGGGGGGGCTACAGATACGCAGTATTTT
>few|TRBJ1-1|.|TRBV5-6
CASSYYSGGRPEAFF
TGTGCCAGCAGCTATTATTCGGGAGGGCGCCCTGAAGCTTTCTTT
>once|TRBJ1-2|.|TRBV5-1
CASSLFEEGDYGYTF
TGCGCCAGCAGCTTATTTGAGGAGGGGGATTATGGCTACACCTTC
>few|TRBJ2-2|.|TRBV20-1
CSASPGPTATGELFF
TGCAGTGCTAGCCCCGGACCCACCGCGACCGGGGAGCTGTTTTTT
>.|TRBJ2-1|TRBD2|TRBV24-1
CATSPQRGGLDEQFF
TGTGCCACCAGTCCCCAGCGGGGGGGCCTGGATGAGCAGTTCTTC
>many|TRBJ2-1|.|TRBV5-1
CASREGFYNEQFF
TGCGCCAGCAGGGAGGGGTTCTACAATGAGCAGTTCTTC
>.|TRBJ2-1|TRBD2|TRBV30
CAWRASGREQFF
TGTGCCTGGAGGGCTAGCGGGAGAGAGCAGTTCTTC
>.|TRBJ1-2|TRBD1|TRBV9
CASSLRTGNHGYTF
TGTGCCAGCAGCCTCCGGACAGGGAATCATGGCTACACCTTC
>.|TRBJ2-7|TRBD1|TRBV27
CASSLPPGQGANEQYF
TGTGCCAGCAGTTTACCTCCGGGACAGGGGGCCAACGAGCAGTACTTC
>.|TRBJ1-1|.|TRBV7-8
CASSLAHLKRAEAFF
TGTGCCAGCAGCTTAGCCCATTTAAAACGCGCTGAAGCTTTCTTT
>.|TRBJ1-1|.|TRBV13
CASSAGANTEAFF
TGTGCCAGCAGCGCCGGGGCCAACACTGAAGCTTTCTTT
>many|TRBJ2-1|.|TRBV3-1
CASSRRNEQFF
TGTGCCAGCAGCCGGCGGAATGAGCAGTTCTTC
>.|TRBJ2-1|.|TRBV29-1
CSVVLTQESYNEQFF
TGCAGCGTTGTGTTGACACAGGAGTCCTACAATGAGCAGTTCTTC
>.|TRBJ1-2|.|TRBV29-1
CSVNTGWGSYGYTF
TGCAGCGTTAATACAGGGTGGGGGTCCTATGGCTACACCTTC
>once|TRBJ1-2|.|TRBV5-1
CASSLSFPDGYTF
TGCGCCAGCAGCTTGAGTTTTCCCGATGGCTACACCTTC
>.|TRBJ2-1|.|TRBV5-1
CASSSTVFEQFF
TGCGCCAGCAGCTCGACGGTTTTTGAGCAGTTCTTC
>once|TRBJ2-7|TRBD2|TRBV30
CAWSKGLGPYEQYF
TGTGCCTGGAGTAAGGGACTAGGTCCCTACGAGCAGTACTTC
>few|TRBJ2-1|TRBD2|TRBV9
CASSVGAGGQNEQFF
TGTGCCAGCAGCGTCGGAGCGGGAGGCCAAAATGAGCAGTTCTTC
>once|TRBJ2-5|TRBD1|TRBV24-1
CATSDPGQGKTQYF
TGTGCCACCAGTGATCCGGGACAGGGGAAGACCCAGTACTTC
>.|TRBJ1-2|.|TRBV20-1
CSASPGYSSGYTF
TGCAGTGCTAGCCCCGGATATTCCTCTGGCTACACCTTC
>.|TRBJ2-1|.|TRBV27
CASQGGGDNEQFF
TGTGCCAGCCAAGGGGGGGGGGACAATGAGCAGTTCTTC
>few|TRBJ1-2|.|TRBV12-3/TRBV12-4
CASSLVLGQDNYGYTF
TGTGCCAGCAGTTTGGTTCTCGGTCAGGACAACTATGGCTACACCTTC
>few|TRBJ2-5|TRBD2|TRBV20-1
CSALGVAGVVGETQYF
TGCAGTGCCCTCGGCGTAGCGGGGGTTGTGGGAGAGACCCAGTACTTC
>.|TRBJ1-6|TRBD1|TRBV20-1
CSARVQGVDSPLHF
TGCAGTGCTAGAGTGCAGGGGGTAGATTCACCCCTCCACTTT
>few|TRBJ2-1|TRBD1|TRBV30
CAWSPPDRWAYNEQFF
TGTGCCTGGAGTCCGCCGGACAGGTGGGCCTACAATGAGCAGTTCTTC
>.|TRBJ2-5|.|TRBV6-2/TRBV6-3
CASRPTRLQETQYF
TGTGCCAGCAGACCGACTAGACTACAAGAGACCCAGTACTTC
>many|TRBJ2-7|TRBD2|TRBV4-3
CASSQGTSGRTGYEQYF
TGCGCCAGCAGCCAAGGGACTAGCGGGAGAACTGGCTACGAGCAGTACTTC
>few|TRBJ2-1|.|TRBV6-2/TRBV6-3
CASSRPYNEQFF
TGTGCCAGCAGCCGGCCATACAATGAGCAGTTCTTC
>many|TRBJ2-3|TRBD1|TRBV20-1
CSVHRDRGQYF
TGCAGTGTCCACCGGGACAGAGGGCAGTATTTT
>few|TRBJ2-7|TRBD2|TRBV24-1
CATSDSPGLDTDEQYF
TGTGCCACCAGTGATTCACCGGGACTAGACACCGACGAGCAGTACTTC